The rows below give T cell receptor beta chains drawn from one sample of a study of blood T cell repertoires in COVID-19. Assay used: immunoSEQ multiplex PCR; TCRdb lists only in-frame clones, some missing. Of 100,000 to 150,000 clones in the sample, about four fifths were seen once. Source material: peripheral blood. The receptors derive from a man between 25 and 39 years old with COVID-19, enrolled during active disease. Each CDR3 is given with its conserved first and last residue. A D gene is named only where the DNA matches it firmly.

d_gene: TRBD2
v_gene: TRBV4-1
len: 15
j_gene: TRBJ2-7
CDR3aa: CASSQATSGSYEQYF

d_gene: -
v_gene: TRBV29-1
len: 12
j_gene: TRBJ2-1
CDR3aa: CSVVGLSPEQFF

d_gene: TRBD1
v_gene: TRBV28
len: 16
j_gene: TRBJ2-2
CDR3aa: CASSLARTGGTGELFF

d_gene: -
v_gene: TRBV11-2
len: 12
j_gene: TRBJ1-1
CDR3aa: CASSSGRDEAFF

d_gene: -
v_gene: TRBV6-4
len: 15
j_gene: TRBJ1-2
CDR3aa: CASSAQPTENYGYTF

d_gene: TRBD1
v_gene: TRBV13
len: 16
j_gene: TRBJ2-1
CDR3aa: CASSAEGQGSYNEQFF

d_gene: TRBD1
v_gene: TRBV4-2
len: 15
j_gene: TRBJ2-2
CDR3aa: CASSQDGQEVGELFF

d_gene: TRBD1
v_gene: TRBV19
len: 14
j_gene: TRBJ2-7
CDR3aa: CASSIVGQGLEQYF

d_gene: TRBD1
v_gene: TRBV18
len: 15
j_gene: TRBJ2-1
CDR3aa: CASSPGQGRVNEQFF

d_gene: -
v_gene: TRBV2
len: 14
j_gene: TRBJ2-5
CDR3aa: CASSGAEQQETQYF

d_gene: -
v_gene: TRBV11-2
len: 14
j_gene: TRBJ2-5
CDR3aa: CASSLAVYQETQYF

d_gene: -
v_gene: TRBV7-3
len: 14
j_gene: TRBJ1-5
CDR3aa: CASSLRDSNQPQHF

d_gene: -
v_gene: TRBV21-1
len: 14
j_gene: TRBJ1-1
CDR3aa: CASIGRGKNTEAFF

d_gene: TRBD1
v_gene: TRBV27
len: 15
j_gene: TRBJ1-2
CDR3aa: CASSSSSTGGDGYTF

d_gene: -
v_gene: TRBV28
len: 15
j_gene: TRBJ2-2
CDR3aa: CASSYRVSNTGELFF

d_gene: TRBD1
v_gene: TRBV28
len: 14
j_gene: TRBJ2-2
CDR3aa: CASRSRGQGGELFF

d_gene: -
v_gene: TRBV7-2
len: 15
j_gene: TRBJ2-2
CDR3aa: CASSLGFADTGELFF